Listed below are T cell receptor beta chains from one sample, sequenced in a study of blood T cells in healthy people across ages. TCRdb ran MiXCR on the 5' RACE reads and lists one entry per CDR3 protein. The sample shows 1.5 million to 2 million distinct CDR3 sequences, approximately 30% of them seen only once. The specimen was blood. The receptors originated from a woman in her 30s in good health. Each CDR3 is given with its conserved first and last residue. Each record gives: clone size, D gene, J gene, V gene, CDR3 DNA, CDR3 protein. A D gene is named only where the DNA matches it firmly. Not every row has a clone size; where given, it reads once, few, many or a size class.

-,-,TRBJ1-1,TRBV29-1,TGCAGCGTTTCGAGGGCTGAAGCTTTCTTT,CSVSRAEAFF
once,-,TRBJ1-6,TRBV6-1,TGTGCCAGCAGTGAAAATTTTCCCAGCTCCTATAATTCACCCCTCCACTTT,CASSENFPSSYNSPLHF
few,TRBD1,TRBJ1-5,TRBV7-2,TGTGTCAGCAGCTCCCGGACAGGGGAACAGCCCCAGCATTTT,CVSSSRTGEQPQHF
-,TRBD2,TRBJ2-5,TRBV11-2,TGTGCCAGCAGCTCCTTCCTAGCGGGGGGGCAACAAGAGACCCAGTACTTC,CASSSFLAGGQQETQYF
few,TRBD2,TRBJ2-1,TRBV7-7,TGTGCCAGCAGCTTAGCGCTGGGGCGGGGGGCTTCGGGTGAGCAGTTCTTC,CASSLALGRGASGEQFF
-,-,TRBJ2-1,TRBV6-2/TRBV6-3,TGTGCCAGCAGTCCTCGCAGGGGGGTCCTGCACCGGCAGTTCTTC,CASSPRRGVLHRQFF
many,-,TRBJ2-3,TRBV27,TGTGCCAGCAGTTTATCCCAGTCGGATACGCAGTATTTT,CASSLSQSDTQYF
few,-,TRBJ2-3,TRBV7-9,TGTGCCAGCAGCTTAGACGGCGCCCCCCCGGATACGCAGTATTTT,CASSLDGAPPDTQYF
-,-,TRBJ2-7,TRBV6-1,TGTGCCAGCAGTCCCGGAGGTGACGGGACCAGCTCCTACGAGCAGTACTTC,CASSPGGDGTSSYEQYF
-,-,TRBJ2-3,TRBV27,TGTGCCAGCAGTCGGAGACTAGGCACAGATACGCAGTATTTT,CASSRRLGTDTQYF
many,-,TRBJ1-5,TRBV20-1,TGCAGTGCTAAGACAGGACCTAGCAATCAGCCCCAGCATTTT,CSAKTGPSNQPQHF
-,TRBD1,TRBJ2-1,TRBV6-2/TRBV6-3,TGTGCCAGCAAGATCGACCCGACAGGGGACGAGCAGTTCTTC,CASKIDPTGDEQFF
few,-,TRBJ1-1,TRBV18,TGTGCCAGCTCACGGCCAGGGAGTGATACTGAAGCTTTCTTT,CASSRPGSDTEAFF
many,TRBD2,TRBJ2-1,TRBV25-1,TGTGCCAGCAGTGGTAAGGCGGGAGGTCCCAATGAGCAGTTCTTC,CASSGKAGGPNEQFF
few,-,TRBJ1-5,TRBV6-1,TGTGCCAGCGACGACTCATTTAGCAATCAGCCCCAGCATTTT,CASDDSFSNQPQHF
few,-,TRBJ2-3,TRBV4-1,TGCGCCAGCAGCCAGGCAGCTACAGATACGCAGTATTTT,CASSQAATDTQYF
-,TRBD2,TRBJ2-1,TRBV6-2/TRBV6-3,TGTGCCAGCAGGAAGGGGACTAGCGGGCACAATGAGCAGTTCTTC,CASRKGTSGHNEQFF
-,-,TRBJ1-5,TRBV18,TGTGCCAGCTCTGAACAGGGCCAGAATAGCAATCAGCCCCAGCATTTT,CASSEQGQNSNQPQHF
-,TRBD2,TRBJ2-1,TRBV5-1,TGCGCCAGCAATGGGGAAGCGGGGGCTTTTAACAATGAGCAGTTCTTC,CASNGEAGAFNNEQFF
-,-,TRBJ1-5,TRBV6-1,TGTGCCAGCAGTGAACGTTCACCTGGGGTCAATCCCCAGCATTTT,CASSERSPGVNPQHF
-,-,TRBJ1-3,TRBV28,TGTGCCAGCAGGCGACCTGGAAACACCATATATTTT,CASRRPGNTIYF
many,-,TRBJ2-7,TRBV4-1,TGCGCCAGCAGCCAAGATAGGCGGTCCTACGAGCAGTACTTC,CASSQDRRSYEQYF
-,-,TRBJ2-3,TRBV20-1,TGCAGTGCTAGACGGGGGCTCCCAGATAGGCAGTATTTT,CSARRGLPDRQYF